The 30 T cell receptor beta chains listed next were all sequenced from one sample in a study of T cell changes during pregnancy in multiple sclerosis. Repertoires were generated with immunoSEQ multiplex PCR, while TCRdb's copy carries only in-frame clones and drops some. This sample has some 37,000 clones; almost 95% occur once, and the top ten carry around 0.73%. The specimen comprised CD4+ T cells from peripheral blood mononuclear cells, sampled before pregnancy. These receptors all stem from a female donor with multiple sclerosis, enrolled in a pregnancy study.

The chain recombines TRBV5-1 with TRBJ2-3, with D possibly being TRBD1 (6 bases). Germline V gene sequence: CDR1 SGHRS, CDR2 YFSETQ. The V and J ends lost 4 bases and 2 bases respectively, with 11 bases between them. The CDR3 is 14 amino acids. The CDR3: CASSSQGFTDTQYF. The DNA for the CDR3 is TGCGCCAGCAGCAGCCAGGGGTTCACAGATACGCAGTATTTT.

This clone counts as medium-sized (0.01 to 0.1%). The J gene is TRBJ1-1, the V gene TRBV7-8; 8 bases align to TRBD1. The CDR3 is made up of 12 amino acids. V lost 3 bases and J lost 6; bases outside the gene matches: 0. Germline assignment: CDR1 SGHVS and CDR2 FQNEAQ. In nucleotides, the CDR3 is TGTGCCAGCAGCTTGACAGGGGCTGAAGCTTTCTTT. It is translated as CASSLTGAEAFF.

V is TRBV5-1 and J is TRBJ2-7, with 9 bases fitting TRBD1. Germline CDR1 is SGHRS and CDR2 is YFSETQ. This CDR3 has 14 amino acids. V lost 4 bases and J lost 5; bases outside the gene matches: 7. This CDR3 is CASSTGGGGDEQYF. The CDR3 DNA reads as TGCGCCAGCAGCACAGGGGGCGGGGGAGACGAGCAGTACTTC.

The chain joins TRBV6-6 to TRBJ1-6; D unclear. Looked up from germline, CDR1 is MNHNY and CDR2 is SVGAGI (reference sequence). CDR3 length equals 13 residues. V was shortened by 5 bases and J by 14 bases, with 16 bases between the two germline ends. CDR3 in amino acids: CASSPPGLGSLHF. Here the CDR3 DNA reads TGTGCCAGCAGTCCCCCGGGTCTCGGTTCCCTCCACTTT.

The chain is built from TRBV6-1 and TRBJ2-7, with TRBD1 matching 9 bases. This CDR3 is 12 amino acids long. Unmatched junction bases numbered 10, after V lost 10 bases and J lost 9 bases. Germline-derived CDR1 and CDR2 are MNHNS and SASEGT. The CDR3 loop is CATGDRVRGQYF. CDR3 nucleotides: TGTGCCACCGGGGACAGGGTGCGTGGGCAGTACTTC.

This CDR3 reads CASRTQGFSYEQYF. CDR3 in DNA: TGTGCCAGCAGAACACAGGGGTTCTCCTACGAGCAGTACTTC. The V and J genes are TRBV21-1 and TRBJ2-7; the table calls TRBD1, which could not be checked here. TRBV21-1 is noted as a pseudogene. The length of the CDR3 is 14 residues.

This chain connects TRBV2 to TRBJ2-1, with 8 bases matching TRBD2. V lost 7 bases and J lost 5; bases outside the gene matches: 4. Germline CDR1 reads SNHLY; CDR2 reads FYNNEI. The CDR3 sequence is 13 residues long. The DNA of the CDR3 is TGTGCCAGCAAAGCGGGGGTAGACAATGAGCAGTTCTTC. Translated: CASKAGVDNEQFF.

The chain combines TRBV1 with TRBJ2-7; the D call in the table, TRBD2, was not verified against the DNA. TRBV1 is deemed a pseudogene. This CDR3 is 15 amino acids long. The CDR3 loop reads CTSSPKGTRSYEQYF. The CDR3 DNA follows: TGCACCAGCAGCCCTAAAGGGACTAGATCCTACGAGCAGTACTTC.

The V and J genes are TRBV7-9 and TRBJ2-1; 7 nucleotides line up with TRBD1. Losses at the gene ends were 4 bases for V and 5 bases for J; bases not matched to a gene: 5. The CDR3 covers 14 residues. Germline V lookup: CDR1 SEHNR, CDR2 FQNEAQ (reference sequence). The CDR3: CASSSYRGHNEQFF. CDR3 nucleotide sequence: TGTGCCAGCAGCTCTTACAGGGGCCACAATGAGCAGTTCTTC.

The chain combines TRBV28 with TRBJ2-7; 7 bases agree with TRBD2. Looked up from germline, CDR1 is MDHEN and CDR2 is SYDVKM. This CDR3 region has 19 residues. The V segment lost 3 bases and the J segment 1 base; nucleotides outside the gene matches: 18. The CDR3 region is CASSFQAGLAALRSYEQYF. Written as DNA, the CDR3 is TGTGCCAGCAGTTTTCAGGCGGGGCTAGCGGCCCTAAGATCCTACGAGCAGTACTTC. The variable domain in full, with the rest retrieved from reference TRBV28 and TRBJ2-7, is DVKVTQSSRYLVKRTGEKVFLECVQDMDHENMFWYRQDPGLGLRLIYFSYDVKMKEKGDIPEGYSVSREKKERFSLILESASTNQTSMYLCASSFQAGLAALRSYEQYFGPGTRLTVT.

The chain links TRBV27 to TRBJ2-1; D not certain. This CDR3 contains 14 residues. Looked up from germline, CDR1 is MNHEY and CDR2 is SMNVEV (reference sequence). V shed 5 bases and J shed 5 bases, with 13 bases lying between them. CDR3 loop: CASSLNLVHNEQFF. The CDR3 nucleotides are TGTGCCAGCAGTCTAAACTTGGTCCACAATGAGCAGTTCTTC.

This rearrangement joins TRBV11-2 to TRBJ2-3, with unresolved D. V lost 3 bases and J 3 bases, leaving 7 bases between the germline ends. The CDR3 totals 13 residues. Germline V gene sequence: CDR1 SGHAT, CDR2 FQNNGV. The CDR3 DNA sequence: TGTGCCAGCAGCTTGGCTTATACAGATACGCAGTATTTT. It specifies CASSLAYTDTQYF.

The genes are TRBV28 and TRBJ1-1, with D hard to call. V was pared by 8 bases and J by 4 bases, with 11 bases between. CDR1 is MDHEN, CDR2 SYDVKM, per germline. This CDR3 has 12 amino acids. The CDR3 is CASRRGPTEAFF. The CDR3 region has the DNA TGTGCCAGCCGACGAGGCCCCACTGAAGCTTTCTTT.

CDR3 amino acids: CASSKEAGSYNEQFF. CDR3 coding DNA: TGTGCCAGTAGTAAAGAAGCGGGGTCCTACAATGAGCAGTTCTTC. The chain links TRBV19 to TRBJ2-1; 7 bases map to TRBD2. Germline V gene lookup returns CDR1 LNHDA and CDR2 SQIVND (reference sequence). The ends lost 4 bases at V and 1 base at J; junction bases unmatched: 4. This CDR3 has 15 amino acids.

The CDR3 sequence is CASSVPGNYGYTF. For the CDR3, the DNA is TGTGCCAGCAGCGTCCCGGGAAACTATGGCTACACCTTC. This chain connects TRBV9 to TRBJ1-2; D remains unclear. V was trimmed by 2 bases and J by 2 bases, leaving 7 bases between them. The CDR3 is 13 residues long. In germline, CDR1 is SGDLS, CDR2 YYNGEE.

This clone occurred a few times. The gene calls are TRBV5-1 and TRBJ1-5, with D perhaps TRBD1 (5 bases). Deletions cut 0 bases from V and 7 bases from J, with 14 bases between. CDR1 and CDR2 (germline): SGHRS, YFSETQ. The CDR3 has 15 residues. In DNA, the CDR3 is TGCGCCAGCAGCTTGGACGGGGGAATGGTCCAGCCCCAGCATTTT. Translation: CASSLDGGMVQPQHF.

The chain couples TRBV11-2 to TRBJ2-2; 9 positions agree with TRBD1. This CDR3 is built from 16 residues. J was trimmed by 6 bases and V by 5 bases; bases with no gene match: 10. Germline V CDR1 and CDR2: SGHAT, FQNNGV. CDR3 DNA sequence: TGTGCCAGCAGCCCCGACCTGGACAGGGGCGCCGGGGAGCTGTTTTTT. Translating it yields CASSPDLDRGAGELFF.

This chain uses TRBV27 with TRBJ2-2; 11 bases map to TRBD2. The CDR3 consists of 18 residues. With V trimmed by 1 base and J by 2 bases, 6 bases remained unmatched. Germline CDR1 MNHEY, CDR2 SMNVEV (reference sequence). CDR3 bases: TGTGCCAGCAGTTTATTGGGTCTAGCGGGAGGTAACACCGGGGAGCTGTTTTTT. Amino acids: CASSLLGLAGGNTGELFF.

This chain connects TRBV28 to TRBJ2-5, with 7 bases fitting TRBD1. This CDR3 region has 14 residues. CDR1 is MDHEN and CDR2 is SYDVKM in the germline V gene. V shed 5 bases, J shed 2 bases, and the junction held 5 bases outside the gene matches. The DNA of the CDR3 is TGTGCCAGCAGTCTGACAGGGATGCAAGAGACCCAGTACTTC. Translating gives CASSLTGMQETQYF.

The gene calls are TRBV5-1 and TRBJ2-2; TRBD2 matches at 14 bases. Trimming at V came to 5 bases and at J to 6 bases, leaving 3 bases not matched to a gene. The CDR3 extends over 15 amino acids. In germline, CDR1 is SGHRS, CDR2 YFSETQ. CDR3 amino acids: CASRQGLAGAGELFF. In nucleotides, the CDR3 is TGCGCCAGCAGACAGGGACTAGCGGGAGCCGGGGAGCTGTTTTTT.

In this sample, this clone turned up once. V gene TRBV5-1 combines with J gene TRBJ1-1; the match to TRBD1 covers 9 bases. CDR1 and CDR2 (germline): SGHRS, YFSETQ. The CDR3 has 15 residues. The trim removed 2 bases at V and 8 bases at J, leaving 10 bases unmatched. The CDR3 loop reads CASSLNPGQGAEAFF. CDR3 in DNA: TGCGCCAGCAGCTTAAATCCGGGACAGGGAGCCGAAGCTTTCTTT. Filled out from reference TRBV5-1 and TRBJ1-1, the complete variable domain reads KAGVTQTPRYLIKTRGQQVTLSCSPISGHRSVSWYQQTPGQGLQFLFEYFSETQRNKGNFPGRFSGRQFSNSRSEMNVSTLELGDSALYLCASSLNPGQGAEAFFGQGTRLTVV.

The chain combines TRBV28 with TRBJ1-1, with a tentative D call TRBD1 (5 bases). Trimming pared 7 bases from V and 4 bases from J, leaving 13 bases between. The CDR3 is made up of 13 amino acids. Germline V gene sequence: CDR1 MDHEN, CDR2 SYDVKM. The CDR3 spells CASTRSQGTEAFF. The CDR3, as DNA: TGTGCCAGCACCAGGTCCCAGGGCACTGAAGCTTTCTTT.

CDR3 region: CASSPQVTLAEAFF. The CDR3 nucleotides read TGTGCCAGCAGCCCCCAGGTGACGCTGGCTGAAGCTTTCTTT. The chain has TRBV7-9 and TRBJ1-1; D remains unclear. This CDR3 spans 14 amino acids. V was shortened by 5 bases and J by 6 bases, with 16 bases between the two germline ends. CDR1 SEHNR and CDR2 FQNEAQ come from the germline V gene (reference sequence).

The rearrangement links TRBV11-2 to TRBJ2-3; D may be TRBD1 (6 bases). From germline, CDR1 is SGHAT and CDR2 FQNNGV. Trimming cost V 0 bases and J 4 bases, with 11 bases left between them. The length of the CDR3 is 15 residues. The CDR3 bases are TGTGCCAGCAGCTTAGACAGGGGATCAGCAGATACGCAGTATTTT. This codes for CASSLDRGSADTQYF.

This chain connects TRBV6-6 to TRBJ2-7; possibly TRBD2 for D (5 bases). The CDR3 sequence is 15 residues long. The ends were cut back, 4 bases at V and 0 bases at J, with 13 bases in the middle. Germline V gene data show CDR1 as MNHNY and CDR2 as SVGAGI (reference sequence). CDR3 in amino acids: CASSSRTGFSYEQYF. CDR3 coding DNA: TGTGCCAGCAGTTCCAGGACGGGGTTCTCCTACGAGCAGTACTTC.

This clone occurred a few times. The V and J genes are TRBV27 and TRBJ1-5; D gene unclear. Germline values: CDR1 MNHEY, CDR2 SMNVEV (reference sequence). Between the trimmed V and J ends, which lost 7 bases and 5 bases, there was a span of 6 bases. The CDR3 totals 11 residues. The DNA for the CDR3 is TGTGCCAGCACTCCGGATCAGCCCCAGCATTTT. Translated, it gives CASTPDQPQHF.

The CDR3 coding sequence is TGTGCCAGCAGAACCCCTTGGACAGGGGGAGGGGCAAAACTGTTTTTT. Encoded protein: CASRTPWTGGGAKLFF. This chain uses TRBV21-1 with TRBJ1-4; the table's D call, TRBD1, has no DNA check behind it. TRBV21-1 is tagged as a pseudogene. The CDR3 covers 16 residues.

V gene TRBV11-2 combines with J gene TRBJ2-1; D unresolved. The germline gives CDR1 SGHAT, CDR2 FQNNGV. V lost 0 bases, J lost 4 bases, and 10 bases lay in between. The CDR3 is made up of 15 amino acids. The CDR3, as DNA: TGTGCCAGCAGCTTAGATGGAGCAAATTACAATGAGCAGTTCTTC. Protein: CASSLDGANYNEQFF.

This rearrangement joins TRBV11-2 to TRBJ1-4; possible D gene TRBD1, 5 bases. Trimming shortened V by 5 bases and J by 8 bases, and 15 bases separated the two germline ends. Germline CDR1 SGHAT, CDR2 FQNNGV. The CDR3 has 14 residues. CDR3 amino acids: CASSNRIDLEKLFF. As DNA, the CDR3 is TGTGCCAGCAGCAACAGGATAGATTTGGAAAAACTGTTTTTT.

This clone was counted a single time. The chain links TRBV10-1 to TRBJ2-1, with TRBD1 matching over 8 bases. Trimming cost V 6 bases and J 0 bases; bases outside gene matches: 13. This CDR3 has 18 amino acids. The germline V gene has CDR1 WNHNN and CDR2 SYGVQD (reference sequence). The CDR3 bases are TGCGCCAGCAGCCGGGACAGGCCTACCCCGAGCTCCTACAATGAGCAGTTCTTC. This sequence encodes CASSRDRPTPSSYNEQFF.